These T cell receptor beta chains were read from a single sample in a study of cytomegalovirus exposure and HLA in healthy donors. Sequencing used immunoSEQ multiplex PCR; TCRdb keeps in-frame clones, though not all of them. Among about 130,000 clones, approximately 78% were seen once, and the ten largest hold roughly 1.5%. Material: PBMCs. These receptors were taken from a female donor in good health and CMV-seronegative. Each CDR3 is given with its conserved first and last residue. A D gene is named only where the DNA matches it firmly. Clone size, where shown, is once, few, many, or a class for clones that have expanded.

V gene,J gene,D gene,clone size,CDR3 DNA,CDR3 protein
TRBV6-1,TRBJ2-7,NA,NA,TGTGCCAGCAAGGCGGACAGCCCCTACGAGCAGTACTTC,CASKADSPYEQYF
TRBV27,TRBJ1-1,NA,NA,TGTGCCAGCAGTTTCGGAGGGTCTGAAGCTTTCTTT,CASSFGGSEAFF
TRBV2,TRBJ1-2,NA,NA,TGTGCCAGCAGTGTTCGACGGCAACAGCTGCATGGCTACACCTTC,CASSVRRQQLHGYTF
TRBV19,TRBJ2-7,TRBD2,NA,TGTGCCAGTAGTATTGTAGGACCTCGGCCCGGGACTAGCGGCTACGAGCAGTACTTC,CASSIVGPRPGTSGYEQYF
TRBV25-1,TRBJ2-7,TRBD1,NA,TGTGCCAGCAGTGAGTTCCCCACTACAGGGGTTCGGGAGCAGTACTTC,CASSEFPTTGVREQYF
TRBV7-9,TRBJ1-2,NA,once,TGTGCCAGCAGCGCTACTTCGGGGTCTAACTATGGCTACACCTTC,CASSATSGSNYGYTF
TRBV7-3,TRBJ2-5,NA,once,TGTTCCAGCAGCTTAGGGGGGCAAGAGACCCAGTACTTC,CSSSLGGQETQYF
TRBV11-2,TRBJ2-2,TRBD1,NA,TGTGCCAGCAGCTCGTCCAGGGGGTTCGGGGAGCTGTTTTTT,CASSSSRGFGELFF
TRBV9,TRBJ1-2,TRBD1,NA,TGTGCCAGCAGCAGGACAGGGCCTGGCTACACCTTC,CASSRTGPGYTF
TRBV5-4,TRBJ1-1,NA,NA,TGTGCCAGCAGCTTGGTGGACAGAGAGAACACTGAAGCTTTCTTT,CASSLVDRENTEAFF
TRBV19,TRBJ2-3,NA,NA,TGTGCCAGTAGTGTTGCCCCGGGCGGGCCTAGCACAGATACGCAGTATTTT,CASSVAPGGPSTDTQYF
TRBV18,TRBJ2-5,NA,once,TGTGCCAGCTCAGAAAGGACTAAAGAGACCCAGTACTTC,CASSERTKETQYF
TRBV6-1,TRBJ1-5,NA,few,TGTGCCAGCAGTGAAGTTGGGGGGAAGAGCAATCAGCCCCAGCATTTT,CASSEVGGKSNQPQHF
TRBV30,TRBJ2-7,TRBD1,NA,TGTGCCTGGAGTATCCGAACAGGGGGTTGGAACGAGCAGTACTTC,CAWSIRTGGWNEQYF
TRBV15,TRBJ1-1,NA,NA,TGTGCCACCACCCTGGAGGAATACACTGAAGCTTTCTTT,CATTLEEYTEAFF
TRBV5-8,TRBJ1-5,NA,NA,TGTGCCAGTCATTCTGGGCTTTATCAGCCCCAGCATTTT,CASHSGLYQPQHF
TRBV7-2,TRBJ2-2,TRBD1,NA,TGTGCCAGCAGCTTAGGTTGGCCAGGGGGCCACGGGGAGCTGTTTTTT,CASSLGWPGGHGELFF
TRBV18,TRBJ1-1,NA,NA,TGTGCCAGCTCACGGGCCCAACAGAACACTGAAGCTTTCTTT,CASSRAQQNTEAFF
TRBV28,TRBJ2-3,NA,NA,TGTGCCAGCAGTTTTCAGGCGGGTTTCACAGATACGCAGTATTTT,CASSFQAGFTDTQYF
TRBV14,TRBJ2-2,TRBD1,NA,TGTGCCAGCAGCCTCCTCGACAGGGACACCGGGGAGCTGTTTTTT,CASSLLDRDTGELFF
TRBV5-1,TRBJ2-7,TRBD1,NA,TGCGCCAGCAGCTTGGGTACAGGGGGCATCGGCGAGCAGTACTTC,CASSLGTGGIGEQYF
TRBV6-6,TRBJ2-7,TRBD1,once,TGTGCCAGCAGTTCCTGGACAGGGGAAAACTACGAGCAGTACTTC,CASSSWTGENYEQYF
TRBV10-3,TRBJ1-2,TRBD1,NA,TGTGCCATCAGGGACAGGGTAGGCTACACCTTC,CAIRDRVGYTF
TRBV7-9,TRBJ2-7,TRBD1,NA,TGTTCCAGCAGCCCCTCGACAGGGTTTGGTTACGAGCAGTACTTC,CSSSPSTGFGYEQYF
TRBV18,TRBJ2-1,TRBD2,NA,TGTGCCAGCTCACTTGGACTAGCGGGAGCCGATGAGCAGTTCTTC,CASSLGLAGADEQFF
TRBV5-1,TRBJ1-2,NA,NA,TGCGCCAGCAGCTTGGACCCCGGGAGCGGCTACACCTTC,CASSLDPGSGYTF
TRBV6-6,TRBJ1-1,NA,NA,TGTGCCAGCAGTCCTATCAAGGAAGCTTTCTTT,CASSPIKEAFF
TRBV9,TRBJ2-2,NA,few,TGTGCCAGCAGCGTAGGGACAGTGAACACCGGGGAGCTGTTTTTT,CASSVGTVNTGELFF
TRBV5-4,TRBJ2-3,TRBD2,NA,TGTGCCAGCAGCTTGGAGCGGGGGAAGACAGATACGCAGTATTTT,CASSLERGKTDTQYF
TRBV5-1,TRBJ1-4,NA,few,TGCGCCAGCAGCTTAGATGGACAGCCTAATGAAAAACTGTTTTTT,CASSLDGQPNEKLFF
TRBV25-1,TRBJ1-5,NA,NA,TGTGCCAGCAGAAACTCCAATCAGCCCCAGCATTTT,CASRNSNQPQHF
TRBV5-4,TRBJ2-5,TRBD1,NA,TGTGCCAGCAGCTTGGGACAGGGTGGGGAGACCCAGTACTTC,CASSLGQGGETQYF
TRBV9,TRBJ2-1,TRBD2,NA,TGTGCCAGCAGCGTAGGGGGACTACCTAACCTGGAGCAGTTCTTC,CASSVGGLPNLEQFF
TRBV4-3,TRBJ2-1,TRBD2,NA,TGCGCCAGCAGCCCCGGACTAGCGCATGAGCAGTTCTTC,CASSPGLAHEQFF
TRBV7-2,TRBJ1-3,NA,NA,TGTGCCAGCAGCTTAACAGGTCTCTCTGGAAACACCATATATTTT,CASSLTGLSGNTIYF
TRBV13,TRBJ2-1,TRBD2,NA,TGTGCCAGCAGCTTAGAAGGTTGGGGGGGATACAATGAGCAGTTCTTC,CASSLEGWGGYNEQFF
TRBV28,TRBJ2-2,TRBD2,NA,TGTGCCAGTTTTTCGGGGGGAAAGGTCGGGGAGCTGTTTTTT,CASFSGGKVGELFF